This T cell receptor (beta chain) was captured by sequencing in a study of immune characterization of retroperitoneal liposarcoma. This CDR3 has 15 residues. The V gene lost 1 base and the J gene lost 4 bases, with 13 bases spanning the gap. Germline V gene data show CDR1 as SGHTA and CDR2 as FQGNSA. TCRdb passed the PCR reads through MiXCR, listing each CDR3 protein once. This sample yields some 8,200 distinct CDR3 sequences, of which 35% to 45% are seen a single time; 15% belongs to the top ten. The sequence was obtained from a male donor with retroperitoneal liposarcoma. The chain couples TRBV7-2 to TRBJ1-1; TRBD1 is a possible D gene (6 bases). The sample taken for sequencing was tumor tissue. CDR3 in amino acids: CASSLDPGTTTEAFF. As DNA, the CDR3 is TGTGCCAGCAGCTTAGACCCAGGGACAACCACTGAAGCTTTCTTT.